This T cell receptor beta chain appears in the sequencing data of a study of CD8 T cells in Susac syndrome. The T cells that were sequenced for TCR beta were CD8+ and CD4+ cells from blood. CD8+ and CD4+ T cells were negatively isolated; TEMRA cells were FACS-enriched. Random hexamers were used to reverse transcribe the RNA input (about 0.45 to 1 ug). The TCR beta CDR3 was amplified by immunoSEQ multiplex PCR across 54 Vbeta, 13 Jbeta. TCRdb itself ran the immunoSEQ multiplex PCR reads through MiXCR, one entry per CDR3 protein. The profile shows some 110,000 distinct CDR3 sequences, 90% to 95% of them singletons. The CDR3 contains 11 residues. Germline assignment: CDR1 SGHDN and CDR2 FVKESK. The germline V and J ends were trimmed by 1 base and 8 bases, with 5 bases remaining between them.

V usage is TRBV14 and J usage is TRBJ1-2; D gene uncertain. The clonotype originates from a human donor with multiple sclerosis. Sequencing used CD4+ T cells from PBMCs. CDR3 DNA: TGTGCCAGCAGCCAAGTGGGCGGCTACACCTTC. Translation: CASSQVGGYTF.